This T cell receptor beta chain is from a study of PD-L1 blockade in urothelial cancer. Turning to the study itself: Peripheral blood specimens exhibited a median yield of roughly 140,000 T cells.

The study enrolled patients with locally advanced or metastatic urothelial carcinoma. TCRdb keeps only in-frame clones here, not all; method: immunoSEQ multiplex PCR. Of fewer than 25,000 clones listed, around 90% are singletons. CDR3 length: 14 amino acids. Unmatched junction bases numbered 3, after V lost 4 bases and J lost 0 bases. Germline values: CDR1 LNHDA, CDR2 SQIVND (reference sequence). The chain employs TRBV19 and TRBJ2-7; 7 bases line up with TRBD2. The material was PBMCs, obtained around atezolizumab (anti-PD-L1) treatment. The TCR sequence derives from a man aged 50 to 59 with urothelial cancer. The CDR3 spells CASSTGLVSYEQYF. CDR3 bases: TGTGCCAGTAGTACCGGACTAGTCTCCTACGAGCAGTACTTC.